This entry is about one T cell receptor beta chain. This clonotype was seen a handful of times. Its antigen is unknown. Base quality data are lacking; no much larger clone is found one base away. These data originate in a study of T cell repertoires in cytomegalovirus infection (dated by TCRdb to the late 2010s). General notes on the study: Because public TCR beta signatures pointed to carriage of CMV infection together with the matching HLA type, the HLA type of each donor mattered for the analysis. Study-wide findings and limitations: In both this cohort and an independent roughly 350-donor cohort, the cumulative frequency of public TCR beta family members distinguished carriers of CMV infection plus the relevant HLA type. The ex vivo response was dominated by HLA-C-restricted CMV-specific TCR beta clonotypes, which also provided the single most frequent clonotype in two of eight donors.

The data were produced on an Illumina HiSeq 1500. The public sequencing data were trimmed at Q25 with fastp and processed into clonotypes with MiXCR by TCRdb, which kept only in-frame beta chains. Every distinct CDR3 protein forms one entry, paired with its most common genes and DNA. Across this sample there are under 800,000 distinct CDR3 sequences, with 20% to 25% seen only once. Clones ranked in the top ten supply 7.5% to 9% of the sample. This receptor was taken from a human donor in good health (CMV status not recorded). Some clones in this sample may be carry-over from other donors' samples. The sequenced sample consisted of CD8+ T cells from PBMCs.

The CDR3 loop reads CASSQRQGQGEQYV. Read as DNA, the sequence is TGTGCCAGCAGTCAACGACAGGGACAGGGCGAGCAGTACGTC. This receptor chain uses TRBV27 and TRBJ2-7; 9 nucleotides in the junction match TRBD1. The germline V gene (reference sequence) sets CDR1 to MNHEY and CDR2 to SMNVEV. The germline V and J ends show losses of 5 bases and 6 bases respectively, and no gene match explains 8 bases of the junction. Inclusive of the bounding cysteine and valine, the CDR3 is 14 residues long. The CDR3 DNA has 42 bases and is translated from base 1.